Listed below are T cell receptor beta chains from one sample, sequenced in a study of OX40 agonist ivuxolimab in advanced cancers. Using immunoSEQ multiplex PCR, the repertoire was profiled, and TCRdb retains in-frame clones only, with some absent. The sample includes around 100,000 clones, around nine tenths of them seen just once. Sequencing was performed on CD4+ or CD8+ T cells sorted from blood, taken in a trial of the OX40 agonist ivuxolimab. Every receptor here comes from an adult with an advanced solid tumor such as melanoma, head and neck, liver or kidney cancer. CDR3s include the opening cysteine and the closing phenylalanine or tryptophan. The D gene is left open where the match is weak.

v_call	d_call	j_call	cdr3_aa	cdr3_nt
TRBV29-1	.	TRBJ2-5	CSLKPRQVGDQYF	TGCAGCCTCAAGCCAAGACAGGTGGGAGACCAGTACTTC
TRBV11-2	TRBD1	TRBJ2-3	CASSARQGANTQYF	TGTGCCAGCAGCGCCCGACAGGGGGCGAATACGCAGTATTTT
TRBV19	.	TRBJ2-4	CASTSTGGGNIQYF	TGTGCCAGTACCTCTACCGGGGGTGGAAACATTCAGTACTTC
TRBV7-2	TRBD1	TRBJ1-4	CASSRRQGAGEKLFF	TGTGCCAGCAGCCGTAGACAGGGGGCGGGTGAAAAACTGTTTTTT
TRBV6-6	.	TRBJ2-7	CASSYSRKNSSYEQYF	TGTGCCAGCAGTTACTCGAGAAAAAACAGTTCCTACGAGCAGTACTTC
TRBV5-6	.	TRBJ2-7	CASSLSGNYEQYF	TGTGCCAGCAGCTTAAGTGGGAACTACGAGCAGTACTTC
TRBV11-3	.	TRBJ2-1	CASSRNLYNEQFF	TGTGCCAGCAGCAGAAACCTCTACAATGAGCAGTTCTTC
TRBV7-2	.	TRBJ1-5	CASSFSPRGEPQHF	TGTGCCAGCAGCTTTAGTCCCCGGGGTGAGCCCCAGCATTTT
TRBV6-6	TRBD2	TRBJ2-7	CATGRERSYEQYF	TGTGCCACAGGGAGGGAAAGGAGCTACGAGCAGTACTTC
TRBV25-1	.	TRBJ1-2	CASSESGGLVNYGYTF	TGTGCCAGCAGTGAATCGGGGGGGCTCGTAAACTATGGCTACACCTTC
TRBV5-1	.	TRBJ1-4	CASSLEYSFNEKLFF	TGCGCCAGCAGCTTAGAATACAGCTTTAATGAAAAACTGTTTTTT